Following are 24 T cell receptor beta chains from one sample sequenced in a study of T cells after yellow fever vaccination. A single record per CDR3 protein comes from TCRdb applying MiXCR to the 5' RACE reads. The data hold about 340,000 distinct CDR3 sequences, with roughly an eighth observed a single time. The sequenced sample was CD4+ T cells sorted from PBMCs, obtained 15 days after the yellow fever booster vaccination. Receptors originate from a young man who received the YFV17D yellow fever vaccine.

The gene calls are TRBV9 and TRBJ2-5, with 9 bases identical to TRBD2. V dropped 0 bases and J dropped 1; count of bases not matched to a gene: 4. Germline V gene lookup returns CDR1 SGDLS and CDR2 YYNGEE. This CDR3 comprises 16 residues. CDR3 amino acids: CASSVDLSGGQETQYF. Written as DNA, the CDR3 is TGTGCCAGCAGCGTAGACCTTAGCGGGGGCCAAGAGACCCAGTACTTC.

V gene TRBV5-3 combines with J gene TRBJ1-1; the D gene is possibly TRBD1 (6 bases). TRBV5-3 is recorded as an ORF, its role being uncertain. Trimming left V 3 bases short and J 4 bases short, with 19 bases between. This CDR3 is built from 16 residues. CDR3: CARSSRGEGDSTEAFF. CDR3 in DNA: TGTGCCAGAAGCTCCCGGGGGGAGGGGGACTCCACTGAAGCTTTCTTT.

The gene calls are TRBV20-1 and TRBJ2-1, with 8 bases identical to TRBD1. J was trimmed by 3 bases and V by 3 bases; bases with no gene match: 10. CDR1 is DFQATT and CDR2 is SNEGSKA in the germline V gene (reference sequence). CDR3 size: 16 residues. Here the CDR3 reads CSARDAGTGFYNEQFF. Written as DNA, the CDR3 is TGCAGTGCTAGGGACGCCGGGACAGGATTCTACAATGAGCAGTTCTTC.

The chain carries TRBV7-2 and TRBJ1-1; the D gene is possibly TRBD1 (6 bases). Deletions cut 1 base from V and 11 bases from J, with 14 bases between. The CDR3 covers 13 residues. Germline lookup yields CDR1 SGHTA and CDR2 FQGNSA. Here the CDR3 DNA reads TGTGCCAGCAGCTTAGGGACAGCCCTTGAGGCTTTCTTT. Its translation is CASSLGTALEAFF. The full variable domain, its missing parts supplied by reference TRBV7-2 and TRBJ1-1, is GAGVSQSPSNKVTEKGKDVELRCDPISGHTALYWYRQSLGQGLEFLIYFQGNSAPDKSGLPSDRFSAERTGGSVSTLTIQRTQQEDSAVYLCASSLGTALEAFFGQGTRLTVV.

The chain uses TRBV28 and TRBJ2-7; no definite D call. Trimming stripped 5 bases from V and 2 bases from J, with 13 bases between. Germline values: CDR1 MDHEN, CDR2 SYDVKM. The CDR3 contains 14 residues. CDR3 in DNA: TGTGCCAGCAGTGCTCATCATTTGACCTACGAGCAGTACGTC. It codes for CASSAHHLTYEQYV.

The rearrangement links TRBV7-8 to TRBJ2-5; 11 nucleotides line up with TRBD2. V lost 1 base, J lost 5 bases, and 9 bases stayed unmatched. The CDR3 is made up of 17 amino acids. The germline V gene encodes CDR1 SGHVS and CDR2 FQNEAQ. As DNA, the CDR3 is TGTGCCAGCAGCTTAGTGATTAGCGGGGGGGCTGGGGAGACCCAGTACTTC. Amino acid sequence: CASSLVISGGAGETQYF.

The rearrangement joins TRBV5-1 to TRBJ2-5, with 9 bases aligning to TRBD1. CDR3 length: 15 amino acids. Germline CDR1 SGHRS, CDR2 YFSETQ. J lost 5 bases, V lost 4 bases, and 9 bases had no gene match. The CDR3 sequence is CASSSTGGAGETQYF. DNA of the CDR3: TGCGCCAGCAGCAGTACAGGGGGCGCTGGTGAGACCCAGTACTTC. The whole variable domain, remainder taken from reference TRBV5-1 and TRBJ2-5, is KAGVTQTPRYLIKTRGQQVTLSCSPISGHRSVSWYQQTPGQGLQFLFEYFSETQRNKGNFPGRFSGRQFSNSRSEMNVSTLELGDSALYLCASSSTGGAGETQYFGPGTRLLVL.

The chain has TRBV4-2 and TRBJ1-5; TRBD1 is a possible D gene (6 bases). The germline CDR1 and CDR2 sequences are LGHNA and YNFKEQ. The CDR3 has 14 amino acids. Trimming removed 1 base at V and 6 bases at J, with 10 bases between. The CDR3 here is CASSQGGASQPQHF. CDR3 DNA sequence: TGTGCCAGCAGCCAAGGGGGGGCTAGTCAGCCCCAGCATTTT.

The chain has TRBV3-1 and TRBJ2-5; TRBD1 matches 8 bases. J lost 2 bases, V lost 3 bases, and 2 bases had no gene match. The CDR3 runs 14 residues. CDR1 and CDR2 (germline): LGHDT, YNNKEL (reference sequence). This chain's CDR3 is CASSQTGEQETQYF. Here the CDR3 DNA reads TGTGCCAGCAGCCAGACAGGGGAACAAGAGACCCAGTACTTC.

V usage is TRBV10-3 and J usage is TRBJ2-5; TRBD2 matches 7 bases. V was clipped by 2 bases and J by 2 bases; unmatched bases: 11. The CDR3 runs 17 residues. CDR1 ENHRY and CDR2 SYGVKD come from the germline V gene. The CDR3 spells CAISERGRGRQQETQYF. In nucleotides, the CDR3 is TGTGCCATCAGTGAGCGCGGGCGGGGGAGGCAGCAAGAGACCCAGTACTTC.

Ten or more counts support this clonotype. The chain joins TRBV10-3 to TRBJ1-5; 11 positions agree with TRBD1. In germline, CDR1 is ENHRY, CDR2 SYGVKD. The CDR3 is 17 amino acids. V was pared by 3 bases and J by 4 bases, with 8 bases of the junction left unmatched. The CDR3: CAISESRDRGNNQPQHF. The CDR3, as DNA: TGTGCCATCAGTGAAAGCCGGGACAGGGGGAATAATCAGCCCCAGCATTTT.

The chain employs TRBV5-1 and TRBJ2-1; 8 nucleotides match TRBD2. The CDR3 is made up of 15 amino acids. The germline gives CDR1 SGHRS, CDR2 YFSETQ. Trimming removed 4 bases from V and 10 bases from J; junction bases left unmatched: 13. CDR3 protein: CASSTDLGGAAEQFF. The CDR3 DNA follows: TGCGCCAGCAGCACTGATCTCGGGGGGGCCGCGGAGCAGTTCTTC.

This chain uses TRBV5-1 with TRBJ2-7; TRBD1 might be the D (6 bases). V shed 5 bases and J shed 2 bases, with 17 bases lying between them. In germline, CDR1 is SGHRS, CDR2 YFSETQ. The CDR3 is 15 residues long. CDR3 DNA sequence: TGCGCCAGCAGGGAGGCAGGGGCCGGTCCCTACGAGCAGTACTTC. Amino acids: CASREAGAGPYEQYF. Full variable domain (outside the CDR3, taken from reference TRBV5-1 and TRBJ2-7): KAGVTQTPRYLIKTRGQQVTLSCSPISGHRSVSWYQQTPGQGLQFLFEYFSETQRNKGNFPGRFSGRQFSNSRSEMNVSTLELGDSALYLCASREAGAGPYEQYFGPGTRLTVT.

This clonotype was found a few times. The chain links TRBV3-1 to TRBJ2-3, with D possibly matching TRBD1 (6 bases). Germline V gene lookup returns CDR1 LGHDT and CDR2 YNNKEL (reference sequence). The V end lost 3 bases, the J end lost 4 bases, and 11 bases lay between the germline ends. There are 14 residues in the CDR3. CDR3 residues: CASSHATGSDTQYF. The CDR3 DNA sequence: TGTGCCAGCAGCCACGCTACAGGGTCAGATACGCAGTATTTT.

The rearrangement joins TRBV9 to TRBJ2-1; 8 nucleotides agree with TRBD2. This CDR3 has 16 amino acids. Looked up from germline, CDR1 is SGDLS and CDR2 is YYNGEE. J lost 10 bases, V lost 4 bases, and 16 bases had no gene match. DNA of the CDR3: TGTGCCAGCAGCCTACGACTGGGTAGCGGGGCCCCAGAGCAGTTCTTC. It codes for CASSLRLGSGAPEQFF.

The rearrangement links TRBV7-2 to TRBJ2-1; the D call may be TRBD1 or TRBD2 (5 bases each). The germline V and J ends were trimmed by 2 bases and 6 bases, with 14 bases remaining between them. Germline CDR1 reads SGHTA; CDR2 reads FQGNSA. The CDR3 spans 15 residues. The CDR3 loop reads CASSLWTIEGNEQFF. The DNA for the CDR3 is TGTGCCAGCAGCTTATGGACAATAGAGGGCAATGAGCAGTTCTTC.

The CDR3 coding sequence is TGTGCCAGCAGTCCCGCCCAGGGGCACAATGAGCAGTTCTTC. It translates to CASSPAQGHNEQFF. This chain links TRBV2 with TRBJ2-1; weak D call: TRBD1 (6 bases). The CDR3 is 14 amino acids. CDR1 and CDR2 from the germline V gene are SNHLY and FYNNEI. Trimming cost V 5 bases and J 5 bases, with 13 bases left between them. Full variable domain (remainder filled in from reference TRBV2 and TRBJ2-1): EPEVTQTPSHQVTQMGQEVILRCVPISNHLYFYWYRQILGQKVEFLVSFYNNEISEKSEIFDDQFSVERPDGSNFTLKIRSTKLEDSAMYFCASSPAQGHNEQFFGPGTRLTVL.

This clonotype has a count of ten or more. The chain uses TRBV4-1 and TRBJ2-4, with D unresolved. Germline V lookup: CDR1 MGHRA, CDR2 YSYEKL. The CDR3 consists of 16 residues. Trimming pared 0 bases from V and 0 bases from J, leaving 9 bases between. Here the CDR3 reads CASSQEVGIAKNIQYF. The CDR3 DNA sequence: TGCGCCAGCAGCCAAGAGGTTGGGATAGCCAAAAACATTCAGTACTTC.

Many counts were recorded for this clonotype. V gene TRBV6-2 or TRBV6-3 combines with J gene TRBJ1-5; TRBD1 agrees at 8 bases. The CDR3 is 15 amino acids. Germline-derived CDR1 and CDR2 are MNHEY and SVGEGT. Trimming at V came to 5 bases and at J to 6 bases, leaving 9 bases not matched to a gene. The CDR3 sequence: CASSPFGQGRQPQHF. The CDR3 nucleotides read TGTGCCAGCAGTCCCTTCGGACAGGGACGTCAGCCCCAGCATTTT.

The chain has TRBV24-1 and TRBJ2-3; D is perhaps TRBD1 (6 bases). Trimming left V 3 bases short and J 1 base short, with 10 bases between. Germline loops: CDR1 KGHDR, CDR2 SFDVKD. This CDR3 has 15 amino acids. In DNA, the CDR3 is TGTGCCACCAGTGATCTCCCAGGGGGCACAGATACGCAGTATTTT. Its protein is CATSDLPGGTDTQYF.

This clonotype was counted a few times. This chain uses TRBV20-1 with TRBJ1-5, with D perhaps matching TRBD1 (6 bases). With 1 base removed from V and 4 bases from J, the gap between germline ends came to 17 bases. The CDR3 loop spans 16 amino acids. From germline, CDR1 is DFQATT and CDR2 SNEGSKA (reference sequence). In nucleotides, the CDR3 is TGCAGTGCTAGAGCGACAGGAAATGGGGTTAATCAGCCCCAGCATTTT. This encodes CSARATGNGVNQPQHF.

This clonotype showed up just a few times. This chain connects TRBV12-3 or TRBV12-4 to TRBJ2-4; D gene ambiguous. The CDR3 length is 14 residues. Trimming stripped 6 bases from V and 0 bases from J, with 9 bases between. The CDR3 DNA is TGTGCCAGCAGCCCCCAGCTAGCCAAAAACATTCAGTACTTC. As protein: CASSPQLAKNIQYF.

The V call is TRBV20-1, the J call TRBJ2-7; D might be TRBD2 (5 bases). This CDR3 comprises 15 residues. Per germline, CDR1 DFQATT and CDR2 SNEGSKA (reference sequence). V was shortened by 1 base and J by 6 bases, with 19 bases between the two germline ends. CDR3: CSARVGRGSGREQYF. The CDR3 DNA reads TGCAGTGCTAGAGTTGGACGGGGTTCAGGTCGCGAGCAGTACTTC.

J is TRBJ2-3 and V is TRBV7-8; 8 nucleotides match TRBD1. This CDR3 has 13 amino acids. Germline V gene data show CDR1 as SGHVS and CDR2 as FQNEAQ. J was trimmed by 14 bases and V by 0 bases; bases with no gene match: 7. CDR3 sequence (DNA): TGTGCCAGCAGCTTAGCGGACAGGGTGGTTCTGTATTTT. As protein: CASSLADRVVLYF.